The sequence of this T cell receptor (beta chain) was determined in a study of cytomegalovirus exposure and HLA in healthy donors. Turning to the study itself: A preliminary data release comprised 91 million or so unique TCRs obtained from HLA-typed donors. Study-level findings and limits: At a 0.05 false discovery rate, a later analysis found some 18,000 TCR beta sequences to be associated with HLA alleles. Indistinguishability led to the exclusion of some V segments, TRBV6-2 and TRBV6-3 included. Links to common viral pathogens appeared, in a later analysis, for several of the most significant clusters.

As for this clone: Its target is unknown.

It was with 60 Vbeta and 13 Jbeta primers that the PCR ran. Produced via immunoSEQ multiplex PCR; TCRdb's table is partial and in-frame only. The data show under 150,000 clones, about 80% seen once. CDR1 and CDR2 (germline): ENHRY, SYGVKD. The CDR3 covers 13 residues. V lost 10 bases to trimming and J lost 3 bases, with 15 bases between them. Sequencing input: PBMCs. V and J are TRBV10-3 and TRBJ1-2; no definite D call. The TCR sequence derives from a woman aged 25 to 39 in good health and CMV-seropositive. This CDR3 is CATKPRMDYGYTF. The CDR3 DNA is TGTGCCACCAAGCCTAGGATGGACTATGGCTACACCTTC.